This T cell receptor beta chain was recorded in a study of CD8+ T cells in alopecia areata. Study summary: Affected scalp percentage determined the severity score of treated patients. Study-wide results and limits: Among the top 100, expanded CD8+ clones were significantly decreased by tofacitinib, as was scalp clonality. Scalp and blood retained many expanded lesional clones during tofacitinib. The study also sequences resident alphabeta T cells of normal skin in scalp samples.

The treatment denotes: oral pan-JAK inhibitor, 5-10 mg twice daily. With regard to this clone: Its antigen is not known.

Germline CDR1 reads MNHNS; CDR2 reads SASEGT. The CDR3 runs 14 residues. The V and J ends lost 7 bases and 5 bases respectively, with 14 bases between them. Investigators isolated RNA and reverse transcribed it into cDNA to act as the sequencing template. Clones were sequenced by immunoSEQ multiplex PCR, and TCRdb holds only the in-frame ones, with some missing. The sample contains approximately 280,000 clones, 55% to 70% of which appear only once. The receptor was isolated from a human donor with alopecia areata. The sample in question was CD4+ T cells sorted from blood, obtained at week 24, from a patient treated with tofacitinib. The gene calls are TRBV6-1 and TRBJ1-4, with TRBD1 as a possible D gene (5 bases). This CDR3 is CASTAGSANEKLFF. Here the CDR3 DNA reads TGTGCCAGCACTGCAGGGTCTGCGAATGAAAAACTGTTTTTT.